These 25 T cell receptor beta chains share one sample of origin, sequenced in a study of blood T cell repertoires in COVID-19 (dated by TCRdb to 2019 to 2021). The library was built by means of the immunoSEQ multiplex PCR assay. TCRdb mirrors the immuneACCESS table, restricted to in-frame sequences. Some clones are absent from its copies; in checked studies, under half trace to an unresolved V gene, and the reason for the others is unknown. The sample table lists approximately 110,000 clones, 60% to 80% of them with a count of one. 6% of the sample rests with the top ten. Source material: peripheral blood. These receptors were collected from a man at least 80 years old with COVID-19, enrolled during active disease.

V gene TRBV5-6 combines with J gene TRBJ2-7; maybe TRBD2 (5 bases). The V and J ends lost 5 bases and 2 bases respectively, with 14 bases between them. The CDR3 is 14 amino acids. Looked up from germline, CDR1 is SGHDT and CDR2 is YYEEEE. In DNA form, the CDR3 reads TGTGCCAGCAGTTCGGGGTTCCCCACCTACGAGCAGTACTTC. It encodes CASSSGFPTYEQYF.

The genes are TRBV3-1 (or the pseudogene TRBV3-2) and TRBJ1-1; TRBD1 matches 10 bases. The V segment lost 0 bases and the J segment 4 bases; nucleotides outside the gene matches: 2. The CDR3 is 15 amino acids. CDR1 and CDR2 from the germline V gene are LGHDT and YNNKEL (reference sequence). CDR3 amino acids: CASSQDGQGVTEAFF. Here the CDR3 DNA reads TGTGCCAGCAGCCAAGACGGACAGGGGGTCACTGAAGCTTTCTTT.

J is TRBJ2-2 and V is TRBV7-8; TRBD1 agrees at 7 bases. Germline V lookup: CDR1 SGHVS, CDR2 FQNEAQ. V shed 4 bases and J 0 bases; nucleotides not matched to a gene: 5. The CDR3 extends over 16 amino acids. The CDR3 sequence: CASSYGTGANTGELFF. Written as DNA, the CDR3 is TGTGCCAGCAGCTATGGTACAGGGGCGAACACCGGGGAGCTGTTTTTT.

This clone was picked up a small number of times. The CDR3 spells CASSLDRDWLAGPNEQYF. CDR3 bases: TGTGCCAGCAGTTTGGACAGGGACTGGCTAGCGGGACCCAACGAGCAGTACTTC. V usage is TRBV28 and J usage is TRBJ2-7; D might be TRBD2 (9 bases). Germline assignment: CDR1 MDHEN and CDR2 SYDVKM. The CDR3 runs 18 residues. Trimming removed 3 bases at V and 5 bases at J, with 26 bases between.

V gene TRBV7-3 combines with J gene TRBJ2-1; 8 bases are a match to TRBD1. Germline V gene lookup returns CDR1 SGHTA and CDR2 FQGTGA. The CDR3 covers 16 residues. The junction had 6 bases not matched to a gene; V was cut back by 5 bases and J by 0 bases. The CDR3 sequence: CASSPGGTGSYNEQFF. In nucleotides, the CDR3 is TGTGCCAGCAGCCCTGGGGGGACAGGCTCCTACAATGAGCAGTTCTTC.

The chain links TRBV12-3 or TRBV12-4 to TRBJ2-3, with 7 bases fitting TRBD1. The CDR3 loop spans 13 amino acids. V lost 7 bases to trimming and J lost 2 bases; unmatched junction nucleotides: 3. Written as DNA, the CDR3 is TGTGCCAGCAATGACAGGGCCACAGATACGCAGTATTTT. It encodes CASNDRATDTQYF.

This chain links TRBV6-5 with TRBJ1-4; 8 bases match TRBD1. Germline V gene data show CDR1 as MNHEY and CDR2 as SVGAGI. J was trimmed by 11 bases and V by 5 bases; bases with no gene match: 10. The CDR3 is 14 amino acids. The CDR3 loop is CASSLRQGWRKLFF. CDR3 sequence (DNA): TGTGCCAGCAGTCTTCGACAGGGGTGGAGGAAACTGTTTTTT.

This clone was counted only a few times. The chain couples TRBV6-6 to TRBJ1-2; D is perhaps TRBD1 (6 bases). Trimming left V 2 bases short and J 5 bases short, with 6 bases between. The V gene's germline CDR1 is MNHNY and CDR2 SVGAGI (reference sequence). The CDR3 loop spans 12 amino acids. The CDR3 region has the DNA TGTGCCAGCAGTTACCAGGGGTATGGCTACACCTTC. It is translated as CASSYQGYGYTF.

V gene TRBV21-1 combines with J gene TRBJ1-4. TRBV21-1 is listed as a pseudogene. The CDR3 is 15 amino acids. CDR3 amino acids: CASRPGTREGEKLFF. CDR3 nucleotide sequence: TGTGCCAGCAGACCCGGGACCCGGGAGGGTGAAAAACTGTTTTTT.

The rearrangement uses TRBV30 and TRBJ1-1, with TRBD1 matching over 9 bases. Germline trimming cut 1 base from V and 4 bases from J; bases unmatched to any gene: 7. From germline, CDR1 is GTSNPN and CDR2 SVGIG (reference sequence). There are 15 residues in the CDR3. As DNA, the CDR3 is TGTGCCTGGAGTGGCGATCCACAGGGGGCCACTGAAGCTTTCTTT. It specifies CAWSGDPQGATEAFF.

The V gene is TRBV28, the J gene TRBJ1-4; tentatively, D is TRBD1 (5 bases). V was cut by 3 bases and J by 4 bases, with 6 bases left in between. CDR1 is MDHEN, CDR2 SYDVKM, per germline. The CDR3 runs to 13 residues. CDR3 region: CASSLTVNEKLFF. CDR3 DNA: TGTGCCAGCAGTTTGACAGTTAATGAAAAACTGTTTTTT.

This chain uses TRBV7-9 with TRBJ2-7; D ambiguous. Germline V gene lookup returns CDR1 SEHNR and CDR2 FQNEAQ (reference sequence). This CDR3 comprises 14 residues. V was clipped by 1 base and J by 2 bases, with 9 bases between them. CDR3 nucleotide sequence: TGTGCCAGCAGCTTAGGAAGGAGCCCCTACGAGCAGTACTTC. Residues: CASSLGRSPYEQYF. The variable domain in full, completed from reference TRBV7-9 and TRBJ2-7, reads DTGVSQNPRHKITKRGQNVTFRCDPISEHNRLYWYRQTLGQGPEFLTYFQNEAQLEKSRLLSDRFSAERPKGSFSTLEIQRTEQGDSAMYLCASSLGRSPYEQYFGPGTRLTVT.

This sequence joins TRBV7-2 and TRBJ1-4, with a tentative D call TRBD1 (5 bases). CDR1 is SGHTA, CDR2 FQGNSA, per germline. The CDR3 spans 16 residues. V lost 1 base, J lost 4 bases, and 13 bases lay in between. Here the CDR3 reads CASSLVGQGGNEKLFF. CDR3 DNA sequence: TGTGCCAGCAGCTTAGTTGGGCAGGGCGGTAATGAAAAACTGTTTTTT.

CDR3 sequence: CASSQDLGRVYTEAFF. The CDR3 region has the DNA TGTGCCAGCAGCCAAGATCTCGGGAGGGTTTACACTGAAGCTTTCTTT. This chain connects TRBV4-2 to TRBJ1-1; D remains ambiguous. The V end lost 0 bases, the J end lost 3 bases, and 14 bases lay between the germline ends. Germline V gene lookup returns CDR1 LGHNA and CDR2 YNFKEQ. This CDR3 has 16 residues.

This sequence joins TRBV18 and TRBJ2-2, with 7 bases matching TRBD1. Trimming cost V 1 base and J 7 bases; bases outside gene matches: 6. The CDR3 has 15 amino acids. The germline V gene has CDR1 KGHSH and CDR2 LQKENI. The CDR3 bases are TGTGCCAGCTCACCACAGGGGGCGAGTATCGGGGAGCTGTTTTTT. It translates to CASSPQGASIGELFF.

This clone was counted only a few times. CDR3 DNA: TGTGCCAGCAGCCAAGATCAAGGCAGGGCTGTGCTGGGCACTGAAGCTTTCTTT. This codes for CASSQDQGRAVLGTEAFF. The chain links TRBV3-1 (or the pseudogene TRBV3-2) to TRBJ1-1, with a possible D match to TRBD1 (5 bases). There are 18 residues in the CDR3. Looked up from germline, CDR1 is LGHDT and CDR2 is YNNKEL (reference sequence). With 0 bases removed from V and 4 bases from J, the gap between germline ends came to 21 bases.

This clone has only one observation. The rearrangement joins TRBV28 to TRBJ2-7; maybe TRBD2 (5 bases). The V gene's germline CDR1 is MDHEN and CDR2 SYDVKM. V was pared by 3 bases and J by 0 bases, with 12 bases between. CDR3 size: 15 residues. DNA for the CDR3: TGTGCCAGCAGTTTCTACAGCGCGGGCTCCTACGAGCAGTACTTC. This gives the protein CASSFYSAGSYEQYF.

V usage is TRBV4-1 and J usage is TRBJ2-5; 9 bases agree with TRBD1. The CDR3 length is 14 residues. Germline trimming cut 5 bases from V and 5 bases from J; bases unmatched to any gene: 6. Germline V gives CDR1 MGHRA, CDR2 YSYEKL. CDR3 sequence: CASSNHRGRETQYF. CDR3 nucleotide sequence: TGCGCCAGCAGCAACCACAGGGGGCGTGAGACCCAGTACTTC.

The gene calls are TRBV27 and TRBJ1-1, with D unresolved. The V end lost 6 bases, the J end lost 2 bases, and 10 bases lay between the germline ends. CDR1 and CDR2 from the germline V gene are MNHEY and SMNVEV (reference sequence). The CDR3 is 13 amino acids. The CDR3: CASSPWTNTEAFF. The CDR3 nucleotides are TGTGCCAGCAGCCCCTGGACTAACACTGAAGCTTTCTTT.

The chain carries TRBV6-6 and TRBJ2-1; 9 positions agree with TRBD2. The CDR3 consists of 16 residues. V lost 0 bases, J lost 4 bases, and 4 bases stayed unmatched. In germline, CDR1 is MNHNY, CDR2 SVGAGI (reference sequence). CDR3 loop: CASSYSASGTYNEQFF. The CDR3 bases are TGTGCCAGCAGTTACTCCGCTAGCGGGACTTACAATGAGCAGTTCTTC.

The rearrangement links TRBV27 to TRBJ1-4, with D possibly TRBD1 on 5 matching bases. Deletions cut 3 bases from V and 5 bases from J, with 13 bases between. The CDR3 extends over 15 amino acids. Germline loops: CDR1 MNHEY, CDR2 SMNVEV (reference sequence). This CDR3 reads CASSFTDSSNEKLFF. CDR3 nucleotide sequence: TGTGCCAGCAGTTTCACCGACAGTTCCAATGAAAAACTGTTTTTT.

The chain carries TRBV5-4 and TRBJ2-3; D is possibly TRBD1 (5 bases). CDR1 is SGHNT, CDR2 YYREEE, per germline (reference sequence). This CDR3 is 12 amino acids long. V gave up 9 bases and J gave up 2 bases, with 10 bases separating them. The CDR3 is CATWGLTDTQYF. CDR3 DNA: TGTGCCACCTGGGGCCTCACAGATACGCAGTATTTT.

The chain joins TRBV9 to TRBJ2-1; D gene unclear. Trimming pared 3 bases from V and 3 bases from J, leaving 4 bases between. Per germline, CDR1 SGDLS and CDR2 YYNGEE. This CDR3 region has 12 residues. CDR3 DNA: TGTGCCAGCAGCGCCTACTACAATGAGCAGTTCTTC. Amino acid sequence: CASSAYYNEQFF. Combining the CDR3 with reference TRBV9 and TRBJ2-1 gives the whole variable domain DSGVTQTPKHLITATGQRVTLRCSPRSGDLSVYWYQQSLDQGLQFLIQYYNGEERAKGNILERFSAQQFPDLHSELNLSSLELGDSALYFCASSAYYNEQFFGPGTRLTVL.

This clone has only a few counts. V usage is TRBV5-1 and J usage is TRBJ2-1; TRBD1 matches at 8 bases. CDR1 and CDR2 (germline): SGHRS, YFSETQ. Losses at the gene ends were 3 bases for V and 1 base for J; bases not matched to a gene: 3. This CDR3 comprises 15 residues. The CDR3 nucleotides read TGCGCCAGCAGCTATGGACAGGGTTCCTACAATGAGCAGTTCTTC. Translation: CASSYGQGSYNEQFF. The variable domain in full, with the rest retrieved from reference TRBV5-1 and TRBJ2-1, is KAGVTQTPRYLIKTRGQQVTLSCSPISGHRSVSWYQQTPGQGLQFLFEYFSETQRNKGNFPGRFSGRQFSNSRSEMNVSTLELGDSALYLCASSYGQGSYNEQFFGPGTRLTVL.

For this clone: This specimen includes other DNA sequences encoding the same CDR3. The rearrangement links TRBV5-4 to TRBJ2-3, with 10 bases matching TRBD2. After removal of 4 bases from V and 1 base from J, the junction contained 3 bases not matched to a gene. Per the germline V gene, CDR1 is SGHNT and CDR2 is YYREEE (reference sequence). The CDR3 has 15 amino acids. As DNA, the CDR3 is TGTGCCAGCAGCCCCGGGACTAGCGGCACAGATACGCAGTATTTT. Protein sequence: CASSPGTSGTDTQYF.